The clone carrying this T cell receptor beta chain was recorded at least ten times. Its matching antigen is unknown. This sample was included in a study of Graves' ophthalmopathy and Graves' hyperthyroidism. Findings and caveats of the study: Blood samples also showed most expanded thyroid clonotypes exceeding 0.001 frequency. Ophthalmopathy cases were distinguished from stable hyperthyroidism by a 13-signature model, reaching about 85% sensitivity and approximately 81% specificity.

CDR3 length: 16 amino acids. V was pared by 0 bases and J by 0 bases, with 6 bases between. Germline CDR1 and CDR2: MNHEY and SVGAGI. Physicians reached a diagnosis by relying on clinical symptoms, serum thyroxine, TRAb, thyroid ultrasound and orbital computed tomography. From fresh peripheral blood, roughly 10 ml in volume, the PBMCs were obtained. RNA served as the template for amplifying TCR beta CDR3 regions. The workflow started with a first-round RT-PCR run with HTBI primers and then moved on to a second-round multiplex PCR. TCRdb fed the multiplex PCR reads into MiXCR, producing one record per CDR3 protein. The table shows about 50,000 distinct CDR3 sequences, with approximately 50% occurring only once.

The gene calls are TRBV6-5 and TRBJ2-6; the D gene is possibly TRBD2 (5 bases). Source material: peripheral blood. This TCR was recovered from an adult woman with Graves' ophthalmopathy. The chain's CDR3 is CASSYSSGSGANVLTF. CDR3 sequence (DNA): TGTGCCAGCAGTTACTCGAGCGGCTCTGGGGCCAACGTCCTGACTTTC.